The clone carrying this TCR beta chain has just a few counts. Its matching antigen is unknown. The data stem from a study of T-cell memory formation after mild COVID-19. As for the study in general: Largely, the TCR clusters proved donor specific. Overall study findings and caveats: The study found balanced CD4/CD8 in clones contracting day 15 to 85 and a CD4+ lean in later expanders. Clones which contracted sat mainly in CM and EM if CD4+, and in EMRA if CD8+. Pre-infection memory carried some responding clones, suggesting that cross-reactive memory joined.

V lost 5 bases and J lost 5, with 10 bases in between. Germline V gene lookup returns CDR1 SGHVS and CDR2 FNYEAQ. The CDR3 extends over 12 amino acids. MiXCR was run by TCRdb on the 5' RACE reads, yielding one entry per CDR3 protein. Counted here are 250,000 or so distinct CDR3 sequences, approximately 19% occurring once; the ten biggest clones make up around 23%. This chain uses TRBV7-6 with TRBJ2-7, with D possibly TRBD1 on 5 matching bases. Sequenced: PBMCs or a T cell subset sorted from them (not recorded which). The receptor comes from a man younger than 35 who had mild COVID-19 (a few samples of this study predate the infection). Cell type and time point are not known. CDR3 bases: TGTGCCAGCAGCCGTACAGGAAACGAGCAGTACTTC. Protein product: CASSRTGNEQYF. Using reference TRBV7-6 and TRBJ2-7 for the parts outside the CDR3, the full variable domain is GAGVSQSPRYKVTKRGQDVALRCDPISGHVSLYWYRQALGQGPEFLTYFNYEAQQDKSGLPNDRFSAERPEGSISTLTIQRTEQRDSAMYRCASSRTGNEQYFGPGTRLTVT.